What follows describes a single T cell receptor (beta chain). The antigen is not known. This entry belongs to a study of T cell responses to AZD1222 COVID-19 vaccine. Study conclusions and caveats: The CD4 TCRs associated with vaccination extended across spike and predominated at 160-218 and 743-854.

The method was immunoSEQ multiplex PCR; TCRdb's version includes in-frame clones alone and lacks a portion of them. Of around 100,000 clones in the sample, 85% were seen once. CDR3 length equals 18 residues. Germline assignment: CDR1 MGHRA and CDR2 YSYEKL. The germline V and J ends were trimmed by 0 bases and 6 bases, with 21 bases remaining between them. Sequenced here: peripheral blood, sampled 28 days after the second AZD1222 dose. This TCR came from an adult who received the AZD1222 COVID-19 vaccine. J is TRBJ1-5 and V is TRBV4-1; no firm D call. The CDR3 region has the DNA TGCGCCAGCAGCCAAGATCGGCAGAATGTCGGAAGAGCTCAGCCCCAGCATTTT. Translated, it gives CASSQDRQNVGRAQPQHF.